These 2 T cell receptor beta chains were all obtained from the same sample, sequenced in a study of blood T cell repertoires in COVID-19. The repertoire was sequenced with immunoSEQ multiplex PCR; TCRdb's copy has only in-frame clones and lacks some. The table records roughly 80,000 clones, more than 70% of them present only once. Sequencing was performed on peripheral blood. These receptors were collected from a man between 65 and 85 years old with active or convalescent COVID-19.

This clone came up a few times. V and J are TRBV11-3 and TRBJ1-5; perhaps TRBD1 as D (6 bases). This CDR3 spans 13 amino acids. Trimming took off 5 bases at V and 4 bases at J, with 9 bases between the two ends. CDR1 and CDR2 from the germline V gene are SGHNT and YENEEA. The CDR3 sequence is CASSLGQNQPQHF. In nucleotides, the CDR3 is TGTGCCAGCAGCCTCGGACAGAATCAGCCCCAGCATTTT.

This clone was detected ten times or more. The chain recombines TRBV10-3 with TRBJ2-5; D possibly corresponds to TRBD2 (6 bases). CDR1 ENHRY and CDR2 SYGVKD come from the germline V gene. V lost 10 bases, J lost 5 bases, and 20 bases lay in between. This CDR3 is 14 amino acids long. Written as DNA, the CDR3 is TGTGCCACTGGGGGGAACGCCAAGGGGGAGACCCAGTACTTC. It is translated as CATGGNAKGETQYF.